The present TCR beta chain was sequenced within a study of response to subunit inactivated influenza vaccine. Notes on the study in general: Researchers suggested that each seasonal influenza vaccination recruits few new T cells.

Germline CDR1 reads SGHTA; CDR2 reads FQGNSA. V lost 4 bases, J lost 2 bases, and 5 bases stayed unmatched. The length of the CDR3 is 15 residues. This clonotype has at least ten counts. Its matching antigen is unknown. MiXCR, applied by TCRdb to the RT-PCR reads, yields one record per CDR3 protein. The data show approximately 680,000 distinct CDR3 sequences, with approximately 15% seen just once and approximately 10% held by the top ten. The source of this sequence is a man over 45 who received an inactivated influenza vaccine. The sample was PBMCs from blood, taken 11 to 12 days after vaccination. The chain employs TRBV7-2 and TRBJ2-7; 10 bases are shared with TRBD2. The CDR3: CASSSGLAFTYEQYF. The CDR3, as DNA: TGTGCCAGCAGCTCGGGACTAGCGTTCACCTACGAGCAGTACTTC.